A single sample is the source of the 2 T cell receptor beta chains below, sequenced in a study of T cells in Graves' hyperthyroidism and ophthalmopathy. TCR beta CDR3 sequences were amplified from RNA transcripts. RT-PCR in the first round (using the HTBI primer set) targeted the TCR CDR3. TCRdb re-analysed the multiplex PCR reads in MiXCR, keeping a single row per CDR3 protein. This table has around 580,000 distinct CDR3 sequences, around 17% appearing once. The sequenced material came from blood. The origin of the receptors is a woman under 30 with Graves' hyperthyroidism.

In this sample, this clonotype turned up many times. The J gene is TRBJ2-1, the V gene TRBV6-1; a weak D match, TRBD1 (5 bases). Looked up from germline, CDR1 is MNHNS and CDR2 is SASEGT. This CDR3 has 14 amino acids. V was cut by 6 bases and J by 5 bases, with 14 bases left in between. The CDR3 here is CASSLDRPDNEQFF. In DNA form, the CDR3 reads TGTGCCAGCAGCCTCGACAGACCCGACAATGAGCAGTTCTTC.

This clonotype showed up many times. This chain links TRBV12-3 or TRBV12-4 with TRBJ2-7, with 8 positions matching TRBD1. This CDR3 contains 13 residues. Germline trimming cut 7 bases from V and 5 bases from J; bases unmatched to any gene: 7. CDR3 amino acids: CASTSPGQDEQYF. The DNA for the CDR3 is TGTGCCAGCACCTCACCGGGACAGGACGAGCAGTACTTC.